Listed here are 20 T cell receptor beta chains from one sample, sequenced in a study of cytomegalovirus exposure and HLA in healthy donors. A multiplex PCR was run with 60 Vbeta primers and 13 Jbeta primers. This table comes from immunoSEQ multiplex PCR, and its TCRdb copy is limited to in-frame clones, with some not included. The sample lists 150,000 to 200,000 clones; approximately 80% were seen once. Specimen: PBMCs. The receptor set was obtained from a woman between 25 and 40 years old in good health and CMV-seropositive.

This chain connects TRBV5-1 to TRBJ2-1, with no clear D. The CDR3 length is 13 residues. Germline CDR1 SGHRS, CDR2 YFSETQ. The V and J ends lost 5 bases and 2 bases respectively, with 8 bases between them. CDR3: CASRAQTYNEQFF. For the CDR3, the DNA is TGCGCCAGCAGGGCCCAGACCTACAATGAGCAGTTCTTC.

This clone was seen only once. The V and J genes are TRBV28 and TRBJ2-5, with 7 bases fitting TRBD2. The V segment lost 3 bases and the J segment 1 base; nucleotides outside the gene matches: 20. Germline loops: CDR1 MDHEN, CDR2 SYDVKM. The CDR3 totals 20 residues. The CDR3 DNA follows: TGTGCCAGCAGTTTCCCACTCACTAGCGCTGCTGCGAACCCCCAAGAGACCCAGTACTTC. Protein product: CASSFPLTSAAANPQETQYF.

The chain has TRBV23-1 and TRBJ1-4; 7 bases map to TRBD1. TRBV23-1 is an open reading frame, and its role is uncertain. The CDR3 covers 15 residues. With 3 bases clipped from V and 4 bases from J, the junction kept 5 bases outside the gene matches. The CDR3 region has the DNA TGCGCCAGCAGTCACCCGGGACAGATTAATGAAAAACTGTTTTTT. Translated: CASSHPGQINEKLFF.

J is TRBJ2-1 and V is TRBV5-1, with 9 bases matching TRBD2. Germline trimming cut 5 bases from V and 10 bases from J; bases unmatched to any gene: 13. This CDR3 region has 15 residues. Germline V gene data show CDR1 as SGHRS and CDR2 as YFSETQ. The CDR3 region is CASRGSGGLPGEQFF. In DNA form, the CDR3 reads TGCGCCAGCAGAGGAAGCGGGGGGCTACCCGGGGAGCAGTTCTTC. Filled out from reference TRBV5-1 and TRBJ2-1, the complete variable domain reads KAGVTQTPRYLIKTRGQQVTLSCSPISGHRSVSWYQQTPGQGLQFLFEYFSETQRNKGNFPGRFSGRQFSNSRSEMNVSTLELGDSALYLCASRGSGGLPGEQFFGPGTRLTVL.

The gene calls are TRBV11-2 and TRBJ2-5; D gene unclear. The CDR3 is made up of 11 amino acids. CDR1 SGHAT and CDR2 FQNNGV come from the germline V gene. V was shortened by 6 bases and J by 4 bases, with 6 bases between the two germline ends. The CDR3 loop is CASSLPETQYF. CDR3 DNA: TGTGCCAGCAGTCTCCCAGAGACCCAGTACTTC.

The chain is built from TRBV10-3 and TRBJ2-4; D gene ambiguous. Germline lookup yields CDR1 ENHRY and CDR2 SYGVKD. Trimming took off 0 bases at V and 9 bases at J, with 12 bases between the two ends. The CDR3 is made up of 14 amino acids. DNA for the CDR3: TGTGCCATCAGTGAGTCGCTAGAATCCGGCATTCAGTACTTC. Protein: CAISESLESGIQYF.

The rearrangement links TRBV6-6 to TRBJ2-7; D possibly corresponds to TRBD1 (6 bases). Trimming cost V 7 bases and J 3 bases, with 13 bases left between them. This CDR3 spans 13 amino acids. The germline V gene encodes CDR1 MNHNY and CDR2 SVGAGI (reference sequence). The CDR3 coding sequence is TGTGCCAGCACCCGAGGCAGGGGCTACGAGCAGTACTTC. Translation: CASTRGRGYEQYF.

The V and J genes are TRBV9 and TRBJ2-1; 15 bases are a match to TRBD2. The CDR3 runs 16 residues. V lost 4 bases, J lost 3 bases, and 2 bases stayed unmatched. Germline V gene data show CDR1 as SGDLS and CDR2 as YYNGEE. The CDR3 region has the DNA TGTGCCAGCAGCATGGGACTAGCGGGGGGCTACAATGAGCAGTTCTTC. Translation gives CASSMGLAGGYNEQFF.

V and J are TRBV9 and TRBJ2-1; TRBD1 agrees at 9 bases. V dropped 0 bases and J dropped 7; count of bases not matched to a gene: 5. This CDR3 comprises 15 residues. The germline V gene encodes CDR1 SGDLS and CDR2 YYNGEE. In nucleotides, the CDR3 is TGTGCCAGCAGCGTAGGGACAGGGGAACGGAATGAGCAGTTCTTC. Its protein product is CASSVGTGERNEQFF.

The chain links TRBV5-3 to TRBJ1-1; D is ambiguous. TRBV5-3 belongs to the ORF category, with a function that is uncertain. The CDR3 totals 12 residues. The V end was cut by 3 bases, the J end by 1 base, with 4 bases between. The CDR3 DNA is TGTGCCAGAAGCTCATGGAACACTGAAGCTTTCTTT. This gives the protein CARSSWNTEAFF.

The genes are TRBV2 and TRBJ2-3; tentative D call: TRBD1 (6 bases). Trimming took off 5 bases at V and 6 bases at J, with 18 bases between the two ends. The CDR3 extends over 15 amino acids. Germline CDR1 reads SNHLY; CDR2 reads FYNNEI. This chain's CDR3 is CASSHDRMRGDTQYF. In DNA form, the CDR3 reads TGTGCCAGCAGTCACGACAGGATGAGAGGGGATACGCAGTATTTT.

The gene calls are TRBV5-1 and TRBJ2-5; D remains unclear. Per germline, CDR1 SGHRS and CDR2 YFSETQ. V shed 2 bases and J shed 1 base, with 9 bases lying between them. The CDR3 totals 14 residues. The chain's CDR3 is CASSFGALQETQYF. In DNA, the CDR3 is TGCGCCAGCAGCTTCGGAGCGCTCCAAGAGACCCAGTACTTC.

The chain links TRBV11-3 to TRBJ2-1; weak D call: TRBD2 (6 bases). The germline CDR1 and CDR2 sequences are SGHNT and YENEEA. The CDR3 contains 11 residues. The V end lost 5 bases, the J end lost 9 bases, and 8 bases lay between the germline ends. CDR3 protein: CASSRTTEQFF. The CDR3, as DNA: TGTGCCAGCAGCCGGACTACTGAGCAGTTCTTC.

In its sample, this clone was seen a few times. The chain carries TRBV5-1 and TRBJ2-3; 10 bases line up with TRBD2. CDR1 is SGHRS and CDR2 is YFSETQ in the germline V gene. V lost 4 bases and J lost 3; bases outside the gene matches: 5. This CDR3 region has 15 residues. CDR3 nucleotide sequence: TGCGCCAGCAGCGGGGGGACTAGCGTAACAGATACGCAGTATTTT. Amino acids: CASSGGTSVTDTQYF.

V gene TRBV5-4 combines with J gene TRBJ2-1; D may be TRBD2 (6 bases). Germline-derived CDR1 and CDR2 are SGHNT and YYREEE (reference sequence). The CDR3 consists of 15 residues. Trimming took 4 bases from V and 6 from J, leaving 17 bases between them. CDR3 nucleotides: TGTGCCAGCAGCGTAGCGGCTCACCGGGCCAATGAGCAGTTCTTC. It codes for CASSVAAHRANEQFF.

This chain joins TRBV11-2 and TRBJ2-7; TRBD2 matches at 7 bases. CDR3 length: 15 amino acids. V was clipped by 0 bases and J by 4 bases; unmatched bases: 6. The germline V gene encodes CDR1 SGHAT and CDR2 FQNNGV. The CDR3 region is CASSLEGGSPYEQYF. CDR3 sequence (DNA): TGTGCCAGCAGCTTAGAGGGAGGGTCCCCTTACGAGCAGTACTTC.

The chain employs TRBV7-6 and TRBJ2-7; D is perhaps TRBD1 (5 bases). Trimming took 5 bases from V and 5 from J, leaving 19 bases between them. The CDR3 contains 15 residues. Germline V gene lookup returns CDR1 SGHVS and CDR2 FNYEAQ. The CDR3 bases are TGTGCCAGCAGCCCTAACGGGCAGGGAAACGACGAGCAGTACTTC. It specifies CASSPNGQGNDEQYF. The full variable domain, completed using reference TRBV7-6 and TRBJ2-7, is GAGVSQSPRYKVTKRGQDVALRCDPISGHVSLYWYRQALGQGPEFLTYFNYEAQQDKSGLPNDRFSAERPEGSISTLTIQRTEQRDSAMYRCASSPNGQGNDEQYFGPGTRLTVT.

The V and J genes are TRBV7-6 and TRBJ2-1; 9 nucleotides agree with TRBD2. Per germline, CDR1 SGHVS and CDR2 FNYEAQ. The CDR3 has 17 residues. With V trimmed by 1 base and J by 7 bases, 11 bases remained unmatched. The CDR3 nucleotides are TGTGCCAGCAGCTTAGGAGGCGGGGGGGCCTTTTTAAATGAGCAGTTCTTC. Encoded protein: CASSLGGGGAFLNEQFF. The variable domain in full, completed from reference TRBV7-6 and TRBJ2-1, reads GAGVSQSPRYKVTKRGQDVALRCDPISGHVSLYWYRQALGQGPEFLTYFNYEAQQDKSGLPNDRFSAERPEGSISTLTIQRTEQRDSAMYRCASSLGGGGAFLNEQFFGPGTRLTVL.

Concerning this clone: Its ends do not fully match the called genes, so a read error is possible. This same CDR3 is encoded by further DNA sequences in the sample. The chain carries TRBV7-7 and TRBJ2-3; TRBD2 matches at 12 bases. Germline lookup yields CDR1 SSHAT and CDR2 FNYEAQ (reference sequence). The CDR3 is 15 residues long. This CDR3 reads CASSLTSGRTDTQYF. The CDR3 bases are TGTGCTAGCAGCTTGACTAGCGGGAGAACAGATACGCAGTATTTT.

The V and J genes are TRBV5-1 and TRBJ1-1, with D unresolved. Germline V gene lookup returns CDR1 SGHRS and CDR2 YFSETQ. This CDR3 contains 13 residues. The V and J ends lost 5 bases and 3 bases respectively, with 11 bases between them. The CDR3 DNA sequence: TGCGCCAGCAGTCCCCCCTCGGACACTGAAGCTTTCTTT. Amino acids: CASSPPSDTEAFF.